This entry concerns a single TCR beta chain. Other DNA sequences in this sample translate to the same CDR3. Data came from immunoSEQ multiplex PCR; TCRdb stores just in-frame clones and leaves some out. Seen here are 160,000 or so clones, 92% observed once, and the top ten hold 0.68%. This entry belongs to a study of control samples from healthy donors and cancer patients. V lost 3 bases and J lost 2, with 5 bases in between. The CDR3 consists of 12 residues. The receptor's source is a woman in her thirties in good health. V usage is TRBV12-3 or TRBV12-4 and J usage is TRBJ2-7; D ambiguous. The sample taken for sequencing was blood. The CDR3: CASSFGPYEQYF. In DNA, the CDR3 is TGTGCCAGCAGTTTCGGCCCCTACGAGCAGTACTTC.